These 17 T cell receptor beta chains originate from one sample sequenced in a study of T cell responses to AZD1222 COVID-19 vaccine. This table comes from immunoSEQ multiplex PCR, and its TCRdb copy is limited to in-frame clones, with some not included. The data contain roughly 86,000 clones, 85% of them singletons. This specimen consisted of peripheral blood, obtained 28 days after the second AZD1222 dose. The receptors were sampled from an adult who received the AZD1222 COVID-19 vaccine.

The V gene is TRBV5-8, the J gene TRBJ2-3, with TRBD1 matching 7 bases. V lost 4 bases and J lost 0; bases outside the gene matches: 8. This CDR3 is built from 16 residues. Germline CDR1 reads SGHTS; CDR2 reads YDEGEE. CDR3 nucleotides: TGTGCCAGCAGCATTGGGACAGTCGCTAGCACAGATACGCAGTATTTT. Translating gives CASSIGTVASTDTQYF.

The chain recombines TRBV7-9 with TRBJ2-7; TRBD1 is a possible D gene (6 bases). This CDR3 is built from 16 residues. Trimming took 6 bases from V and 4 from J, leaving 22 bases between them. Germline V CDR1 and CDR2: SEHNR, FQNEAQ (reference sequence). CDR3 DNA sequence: TGTGCCAGCAGTCCTTTAGACAGGACCCTTAGTTACGAGCAGTACTTC. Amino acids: CASSPLDRTLSYEQYF. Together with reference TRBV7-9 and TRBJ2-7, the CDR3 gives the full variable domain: DTGVSQNPRHKITKRGQNVTFRCDPISEHNRLYWYRQTLGQGPEFLTYFQNEAQLEKSRLLSDRFSAERPKGSFSTLEIQRTEQGDSAMYLCASSPLDRTLSYEQYFGPGTRLTVT.

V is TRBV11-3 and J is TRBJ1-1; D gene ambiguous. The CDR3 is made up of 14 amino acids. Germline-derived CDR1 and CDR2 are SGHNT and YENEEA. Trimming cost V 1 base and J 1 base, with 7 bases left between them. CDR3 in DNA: TGTGCCAGCAGCTTAGGGCGGGGGAACACTGAAGCTTTCTTT. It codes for CASSLGRGNTEAFF.

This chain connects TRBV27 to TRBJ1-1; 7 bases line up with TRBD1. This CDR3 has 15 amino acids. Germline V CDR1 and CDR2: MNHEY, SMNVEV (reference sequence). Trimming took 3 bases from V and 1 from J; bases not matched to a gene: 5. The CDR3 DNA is TGTGCCAGCAGTTTCTCAGGGGGGGCGAACACTGAAGCTTTCTTT. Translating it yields CASSFSGGANTEAFF.

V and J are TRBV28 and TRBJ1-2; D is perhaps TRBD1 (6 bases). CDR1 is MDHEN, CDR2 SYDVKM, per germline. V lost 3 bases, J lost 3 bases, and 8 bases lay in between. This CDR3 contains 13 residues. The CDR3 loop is CASSLGGDYGYTF. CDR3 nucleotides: TGTGCCAGCAGTTTGGGGGGCGACTATGGCTACACCTTC.

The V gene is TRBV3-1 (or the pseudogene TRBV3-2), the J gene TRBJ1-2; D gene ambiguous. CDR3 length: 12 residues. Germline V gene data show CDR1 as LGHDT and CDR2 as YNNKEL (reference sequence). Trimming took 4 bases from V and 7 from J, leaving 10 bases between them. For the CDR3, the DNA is TGTGCCAGCAGCCCGAGGGCTGGTGGCTACACCTTC. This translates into CASSPRAGGYTF.

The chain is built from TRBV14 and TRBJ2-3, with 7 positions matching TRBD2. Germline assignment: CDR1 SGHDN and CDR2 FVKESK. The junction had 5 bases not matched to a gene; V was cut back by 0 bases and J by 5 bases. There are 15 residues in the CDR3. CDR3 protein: CASSQDPGGGDTQYF. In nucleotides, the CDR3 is TGTGCCAGCAGCCAAGACCCGGGAGGTGGAGATACGCAGTATTTT.

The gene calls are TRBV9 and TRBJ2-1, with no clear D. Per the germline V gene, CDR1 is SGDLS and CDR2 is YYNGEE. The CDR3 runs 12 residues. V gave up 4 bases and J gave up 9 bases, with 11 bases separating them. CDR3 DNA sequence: TGTGCCAGCAGCCCGCCCGTCGGTGAGCAGTTCTTC. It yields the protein CASSPPVGEQFF.

The CDR3 nucleotides read TGTGCCTGGAGCCAGGCCCTCTCTGGGGGAAAACTGTTTTTT. Its protein product is CAWSQALSGGKLFF. This chain joins TRBV30 and TRBJ1-4; D perhaps matches TRBD1 (5 bases). CDR3 length equals 14 residues. Trimming shortened V by 3 bases and J by 10 bases, and 18 bases separated the two germline ends. Looked up from germline, CDR1 is GTSNPN and CDR2 is SVGIG (reference sequence).

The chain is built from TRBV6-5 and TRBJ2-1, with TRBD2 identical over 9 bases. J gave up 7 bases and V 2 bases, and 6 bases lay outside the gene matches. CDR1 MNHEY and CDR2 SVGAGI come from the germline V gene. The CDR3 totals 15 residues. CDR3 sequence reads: CASSYVAGVRNEQFF. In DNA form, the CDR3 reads TGTGCCAGCAGTTACGTAGCGGGAGTTAGGAATGAGCAGTTCTTC.

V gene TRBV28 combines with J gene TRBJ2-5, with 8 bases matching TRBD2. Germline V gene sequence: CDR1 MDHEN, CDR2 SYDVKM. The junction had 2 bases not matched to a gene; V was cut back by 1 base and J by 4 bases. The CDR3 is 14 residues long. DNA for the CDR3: TGTGCCAGCAGTTTATTACTAGCGGTAGAGACCCAGTACTTC. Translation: CASSLLLAVETQYF. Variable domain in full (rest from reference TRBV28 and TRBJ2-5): DVKVTQSSRYLVKRTGEKVFLECVQDMDHENMFWYRQDPGLGLRLIYFSYDVKMKEKGDIPEGYSVSREKKERFSLILESASTNQTSMYLCASSLLLAVETQYFGPGTRLLVL.

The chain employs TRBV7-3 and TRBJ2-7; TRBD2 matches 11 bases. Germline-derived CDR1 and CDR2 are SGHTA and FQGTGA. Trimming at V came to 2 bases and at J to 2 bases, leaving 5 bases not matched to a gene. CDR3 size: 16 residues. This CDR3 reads CASSLGLAGGPYEQYF. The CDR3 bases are TGTGCCAGCAGCTTAGGGCTAGCGGGAGGCCCCTACGAGCAGTACTTC.

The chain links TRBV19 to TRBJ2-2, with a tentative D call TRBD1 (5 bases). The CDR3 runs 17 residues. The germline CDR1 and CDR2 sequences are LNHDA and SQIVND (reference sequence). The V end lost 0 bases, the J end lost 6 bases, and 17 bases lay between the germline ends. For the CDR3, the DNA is TGTGCCAGTAGTATAGATCGGGCAGGGAAGTGGTCCGGGGAGCTGTTTTTT. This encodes CASSIDRAGKWSGELFF.

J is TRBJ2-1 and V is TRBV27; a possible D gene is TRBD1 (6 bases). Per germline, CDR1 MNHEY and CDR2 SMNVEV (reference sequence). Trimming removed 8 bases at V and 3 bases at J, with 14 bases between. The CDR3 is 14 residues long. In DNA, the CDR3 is TGTGCCAGCCAAGCCAGGGGACACTACAATGAGCAGTTCTTC. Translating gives CASQARGHYNEQFF.

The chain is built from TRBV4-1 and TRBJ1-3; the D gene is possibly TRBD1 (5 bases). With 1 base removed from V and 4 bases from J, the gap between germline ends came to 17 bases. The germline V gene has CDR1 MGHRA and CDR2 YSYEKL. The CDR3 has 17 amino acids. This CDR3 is CASSQGAARDLGNTIYF. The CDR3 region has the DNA TGCGCCAGCAGCCAAGGGGCAGCCAGGGACCTCGGAAACACCATATATTTT.

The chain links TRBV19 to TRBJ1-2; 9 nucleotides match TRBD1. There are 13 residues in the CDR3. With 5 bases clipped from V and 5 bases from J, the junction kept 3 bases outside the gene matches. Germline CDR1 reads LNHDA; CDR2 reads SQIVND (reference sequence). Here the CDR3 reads CASSAGTGYGYTF. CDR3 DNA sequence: TGTGCCAGTAGTGCCGGGACAGGGTATGGCTACACCTTC.

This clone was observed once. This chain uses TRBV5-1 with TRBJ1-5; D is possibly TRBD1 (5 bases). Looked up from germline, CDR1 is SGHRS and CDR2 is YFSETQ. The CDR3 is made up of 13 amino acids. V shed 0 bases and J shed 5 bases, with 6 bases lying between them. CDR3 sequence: CASSLAGHQPQHF. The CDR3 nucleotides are TGCGCCAGCAGCTTGGCGGGACATCAGCCCCAGCATTTT.